The T cell receptor (beta chain) under discussion was sequenced for a study of beta chain features in type 1 diabetes. Study results and limitations: In comparison with healthy donors, patients had naive, central memory and Treg TCRB repertoires that appeared more similar. Type 1 diabetes patients had fewer VDJ junction insertions and more deletions. Shorter TCRB CDR3s, moderately but significantly so, marked every one of the four CD4+ subsets in Type 1 diabetes patients.

Sorted populations were all over 98% pure. In its sample, this clone was seen many times. What it binds is not known. The entirety of the isolated RNA underwent reverse transcription, so expressed TCRB transcripts were sequenced. An average roughly 3.5 million reads came from naive, central memory and regulatory T cell samples. Only in-frame clones appear in the TCRdb table, and some are missing; sequencing was by immunoSEQ multiplex PCR. The repertoire holds more than 95,000 clones, around 16% seen once, with 2% to 3% in the top ten. This receptor was taken from a man younger than 30 with type 1 diabetes. What was sequenced was central memory CD4+ T cells from blood.

CDR3 in DNA: TGTGCAAGTCGCTTAGGTCCAGGAATCCCCTCTGGGGCCAACGTCCTGACTTTC. It encodes CASRLGPGIPSGANVLTF. The chain has TRBV12-2 and TRBJ2-6; TRBD1 was called by the table and not checked on the DNA. TRBV12-2 is annotated as a pseudogene. The CDR3 is made up of 18 amino acids.